This TCR beta chain was profiled in a study of vaccination effects on CD4 cells after COVID-19. Study-level results: Clones of infection and vaccine origin contracted markedly late after vaccination.

From germline, CDR1 is SGHRS and CDR2 YFSETQ. Trimming took off 0 bases at V and 8 bases at J, with 14 bases between the two ends. The length of the CDR3 is 14 residues. Produced via immunoSEQ multiplex PCR; TCRdb's table is partial and in-frame only. The sample holds 55,000 to 70,000 clones, 81% seen once. As concerns this clone: Its antigen is not known.

Sequencing in the ViraFEST assay came after antigen-specific CD4+ T cells had been expanded with viral peptide pools, which were used to stimulate PBMC. When around ten days of culture had elapsed, CD4+ T cells were isolated. In the vaccine recipients, nucleocapsid antibodies were negative and there was no prior SARS-CoV-2 infection. On both days 3 and 7, half of the culture medium was replaced with IL-2 medium. The chain uses TRBV5-1 and TRBJ1-1; tentative D call: TRBD1 (6 bases). The specimen comprised CD4+ T cells from PBMCs cultured with HCoV-229E spike peptides, sampled before COVID-19 vaccination. The clonotype was recovered from a human donor who received a COVID-19 vaccine. CDR3 in DNA: TGCGCCAGCAGCTTGGCCGTGGGGGCGGGGGAAGCTTTCTTT. Translation: CASSLAVGAGEAFF.